This TCR beta chain derives from a study of identical twins' blood T cells. TCRdb used MiXCR to reprocess the 5' RACE reads, holding one entry per CDR3 protein. The sample holds 350,000 to 400,000 distinct CDR3 sequences; about 28% are singletons and the top ten take roughly 6.1%. The V segment lost 3 bases and the J segment 7 bases; nucleotides outside the gene matches: 10. Per germline, CDR1 SEHNR and CDR2 FQNEAQ (reference sequence). The CDR3 runs 16 residues. Sequenced material: PBMCs. This TCR was recovered from a woman aged 18-49 years in good health. The chain recombines TRBV7-9 with TRBJ2-1; 9 nucleotides agree with TRBD2. The CDR3, as DNA: TGTGCCAGCAGCTTCAAGGAGGGCGGGAGGGGGAATGAGCAGTTCTTC. As protein: CASSFKEGGRGNEQFF.